The sequence of this T cell receptor (beta chain) was determined in a study of CD4 T cells in relation to SARS-CoV-2 and coronaviruses. Study in general: ViraFEST: roughly 10-day antigen culture of PBMCs, then TCR beta CDR3 sequencing. Study-wide results and limits: No donor gave both pre-pandemic and post-infection samples.

Profiled with immunoSEQ multiplex PCR; TCRdb holds only in-frame clones, not every one. This table holds roughly 17,000 clones, about 80% found once. As concerns this clone: The antigen remains undetermined. At one boundary the junction diverges from the germline segment, which might be a read error.

The unexposed donors gave CD4+ T cells in 2011-2018, prior to COVID-19. The cells were cultured for under 13 days before CD4+ T cells were isolated. The TCR comes from a human donor in good health. Sequenced: CD4+ T cells from PBMCs, cultured in vitro.

The CDR3 sequence is CAWSVRLGDRGSF. The DNA of the CDR3 is TGTGCCTGGAGTGTACGGCTGGGGGACAGGGGATCCTTC. The rearrangement joins TRBV30 to TRBJ1-2; 10 bases are a match to TRBD1. The CDR3 loop spans 13 amino acids. Germline V CDR1 and CDR2: GTSNPN, SVGIG (reference sequence).